This T cell receptor beta chain was sequenced during a study of neurological immune-mediated disorders. cDNA synthesis was performed by 5'RACE with 10-nucleotide random UMIs. TCRdb used MiXCR to reprocess the 5' RACE reads, holding one entry per CDR3 protein. The repertoire holds more than 45,000 distinct CDR3 sequences, under 3% seen once, with around 2.8% in the top ten. The CDR3 has 15 residues. The germline V gene encodes CDR1 SGDLS and CDR2 YYNGEE. Trimming stripped 4 bases from V and 4 bases from J, with 18 bases between. General observations from the study: None of the CDR3 amino acid sequences found in expanded clones was shared across subjects. This suggests that the TCR-beta repertoires were private in all groups.

Unsorted libraries were prepared from 2 million PBMCs held at -80 C. This clonotype was observed a handful of times. What it recognizes is unknown. The TCR sequence derives from a middle-aged man with multiple sclerosis. The material sequenced was PBMCs. The chain couples TRBV9 to TRBJ2-7, with a tentative D call TRBD1 (6 bases). CDR3 in DNA: TGTGCCAGCAGCCCCATGGGGGCAGGCTTATACGAGCAGTACTTC. Its translation: CASSPMGAGLYEQYF.